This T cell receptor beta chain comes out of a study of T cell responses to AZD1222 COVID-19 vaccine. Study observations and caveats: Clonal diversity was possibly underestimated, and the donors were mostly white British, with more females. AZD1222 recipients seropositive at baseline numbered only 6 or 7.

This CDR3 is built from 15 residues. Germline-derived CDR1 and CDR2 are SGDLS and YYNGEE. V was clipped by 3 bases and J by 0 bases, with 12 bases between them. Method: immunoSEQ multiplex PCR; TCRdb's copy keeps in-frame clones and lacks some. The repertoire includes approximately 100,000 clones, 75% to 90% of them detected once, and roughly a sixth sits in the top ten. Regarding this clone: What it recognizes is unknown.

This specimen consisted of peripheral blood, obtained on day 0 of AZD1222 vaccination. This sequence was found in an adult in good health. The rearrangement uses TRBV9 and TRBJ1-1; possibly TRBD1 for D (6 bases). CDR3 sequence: CASSEPGALNTEAFF. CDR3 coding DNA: TGTGCCAGCAGCGAACCAGGGGCCTTGAACACTGAAGCTTTCTTT.